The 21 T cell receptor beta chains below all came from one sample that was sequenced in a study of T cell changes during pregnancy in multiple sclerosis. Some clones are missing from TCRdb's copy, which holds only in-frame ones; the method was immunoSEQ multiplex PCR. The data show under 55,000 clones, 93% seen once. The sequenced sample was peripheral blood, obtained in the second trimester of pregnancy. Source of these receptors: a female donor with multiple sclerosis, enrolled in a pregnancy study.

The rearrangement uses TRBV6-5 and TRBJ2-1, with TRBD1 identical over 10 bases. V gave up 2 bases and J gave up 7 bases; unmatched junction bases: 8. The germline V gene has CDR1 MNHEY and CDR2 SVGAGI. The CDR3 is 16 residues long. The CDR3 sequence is CASSYPPDRGGNEQFF. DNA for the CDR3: TGTGCCAGCAGTTACCCCCCGGACAGGGGGGGGAATGAGCAGTTCTTC.

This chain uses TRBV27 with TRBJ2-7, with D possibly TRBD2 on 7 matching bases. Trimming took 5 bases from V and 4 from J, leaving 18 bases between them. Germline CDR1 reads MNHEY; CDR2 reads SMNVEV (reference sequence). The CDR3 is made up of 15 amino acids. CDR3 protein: CASSLREGGPYEQYF. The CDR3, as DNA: TGTGCCAGCAGTCTGAGGGAGGGGGGACCATACGAGCAGTACTTC.

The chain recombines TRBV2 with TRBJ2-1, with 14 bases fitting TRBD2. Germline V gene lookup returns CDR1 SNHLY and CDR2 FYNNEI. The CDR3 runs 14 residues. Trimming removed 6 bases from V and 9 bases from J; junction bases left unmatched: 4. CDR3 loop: CASRETSGRGEQFF. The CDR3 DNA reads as TGTGCCAGCAGGGAGACTAGCGGGAGGGGTGAGCAGTTCTTC.

CDR3 nucleotide sequence: TGTGCCAGCAGCTTAACCGGAAGTGCGGGAGGGCCTAGTACGCAGTATTTT. Translated: CASSLTGSAGGPSTQYF. The genes are TRBV7-9 and TRBJ2-3; TRBD2 aligns across 9 bases. CDR1 is SEHNR, CDR2 FQNEAQ, per germline (reference sequence). The CDR3 totals 17 residues. Losses at the gene ends were 2 bases for V and 8 bases for J; bases not matched to a gene: 14. The whole variable domain, filled in from reference TRBV7-9 and TRBJ2-3, reads DTGVSQNPRHKITKRGQNVTFRCDPISEHNRLYWYRQTLGQGPEFLTYFQNEAQLEKSRLLSDRFSAERPKGSFSTLEIQRTEQGDSAMYLCASSLTGSAGGPSTQYFGPGTRLTVL.

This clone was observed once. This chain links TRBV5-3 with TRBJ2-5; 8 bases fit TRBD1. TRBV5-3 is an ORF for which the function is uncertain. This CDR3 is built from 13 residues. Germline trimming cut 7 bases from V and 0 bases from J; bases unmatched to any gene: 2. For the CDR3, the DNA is TGTGCCAGACGGACAGGGCACCAAGAGACCCAGTACTTC. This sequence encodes CARRTGHQETQYF.

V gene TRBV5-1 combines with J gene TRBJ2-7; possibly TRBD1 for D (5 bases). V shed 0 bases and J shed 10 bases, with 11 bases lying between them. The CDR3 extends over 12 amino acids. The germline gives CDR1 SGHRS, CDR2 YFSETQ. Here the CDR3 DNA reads TGCGCCAGCAGCTTGGAGGTCGGACAACAGTACTTC. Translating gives CASSLEVGQQYF.

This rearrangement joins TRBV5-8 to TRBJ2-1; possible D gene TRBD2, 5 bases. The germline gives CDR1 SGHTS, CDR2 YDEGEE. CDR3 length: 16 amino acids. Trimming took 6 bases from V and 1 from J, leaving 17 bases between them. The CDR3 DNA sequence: TGTGCCAGCACTCCGGGAAAGGTTTGGTCCTACAATGAGCAGTTCTTC. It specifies CASTPGKVWSYNEQFF.

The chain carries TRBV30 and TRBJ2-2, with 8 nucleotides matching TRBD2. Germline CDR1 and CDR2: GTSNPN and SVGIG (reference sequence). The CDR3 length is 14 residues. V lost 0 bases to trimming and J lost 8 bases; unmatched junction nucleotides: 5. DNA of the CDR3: TGTGCCTGGAGTGTACGAGCGGGAGAGGGGGAGCTGTTTTTT. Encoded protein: CAWSVRAGEGELFF.

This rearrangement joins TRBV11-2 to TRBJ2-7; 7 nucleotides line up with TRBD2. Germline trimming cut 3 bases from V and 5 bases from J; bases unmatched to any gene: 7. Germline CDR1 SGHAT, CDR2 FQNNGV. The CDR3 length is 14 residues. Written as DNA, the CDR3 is TGTGCCAGCAGCTTTGGGGGGGTGGTAGACGAGCAGTACTTC. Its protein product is CASSFGGVVDEQYF.

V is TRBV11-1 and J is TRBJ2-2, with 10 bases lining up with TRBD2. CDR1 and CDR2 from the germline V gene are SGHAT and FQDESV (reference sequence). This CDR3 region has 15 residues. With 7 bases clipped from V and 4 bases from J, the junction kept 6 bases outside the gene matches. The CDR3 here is CASNRLAGPTGELFF. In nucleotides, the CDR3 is TGTGCCAGCAACAGACTAGCGGGCCCCACCGGGGAGCTGTTTTTT.

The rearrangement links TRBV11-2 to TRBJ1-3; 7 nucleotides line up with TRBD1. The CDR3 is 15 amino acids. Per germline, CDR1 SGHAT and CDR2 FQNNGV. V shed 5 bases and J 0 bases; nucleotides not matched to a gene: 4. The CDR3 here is CASSPTGTSGNTIYF. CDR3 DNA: TGTGCCAGCAGCCCGACAGGGACCTCTGGAAACACCATATATTTT.

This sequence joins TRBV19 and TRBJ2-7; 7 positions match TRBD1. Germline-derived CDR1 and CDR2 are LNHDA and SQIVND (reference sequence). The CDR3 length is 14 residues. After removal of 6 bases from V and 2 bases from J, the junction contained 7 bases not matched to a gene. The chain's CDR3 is CASRRGQEAYEQYF. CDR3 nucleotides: TGTGCCAGTAGAAGAGGACAGGAGGCCTACGAGCAGTACTTC. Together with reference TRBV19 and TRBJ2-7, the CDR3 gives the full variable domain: DGGITQSPKYLFRKEGQNVTLSCEQNLNHDAMYWYRQDPGQGLRLIYYSQIVNDFQKGDIAEGYSVSREKKESFPLTVTSAQKNPTAFYLCASRRGQEAYEQYFGPGTRLTVT.

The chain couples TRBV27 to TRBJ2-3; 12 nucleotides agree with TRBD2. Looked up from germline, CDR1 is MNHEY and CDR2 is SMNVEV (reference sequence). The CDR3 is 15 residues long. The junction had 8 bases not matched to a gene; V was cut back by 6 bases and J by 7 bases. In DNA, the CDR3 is TGTGCCAGCAGCCGACTAGCGGGAGCGGTAAATACGCAGTATTTT. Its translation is CASSRLAGAVNTQYF.

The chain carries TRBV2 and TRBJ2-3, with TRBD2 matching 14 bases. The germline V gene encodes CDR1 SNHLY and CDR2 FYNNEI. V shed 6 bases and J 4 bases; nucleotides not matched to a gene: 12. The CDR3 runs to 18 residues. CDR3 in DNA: TGTGCCAGCAGGGGACTAGCGGGAGCGGGGTTTAGTGCAGATACGCAGTATTTT. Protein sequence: CASRGLAGAGFSADTQYF.

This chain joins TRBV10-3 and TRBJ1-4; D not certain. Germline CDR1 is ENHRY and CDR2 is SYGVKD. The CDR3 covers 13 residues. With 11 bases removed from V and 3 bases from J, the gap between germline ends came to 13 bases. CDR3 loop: CASRRGSNEKLFF. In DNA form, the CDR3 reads TGTGCCTCGAGGCGGGGTTCTAATGAAAAACTGTTTTTT.

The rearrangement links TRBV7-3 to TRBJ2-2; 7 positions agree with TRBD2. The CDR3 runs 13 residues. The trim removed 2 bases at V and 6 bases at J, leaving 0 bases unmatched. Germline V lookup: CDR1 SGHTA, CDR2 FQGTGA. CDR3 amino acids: CASSLGLAGELFF. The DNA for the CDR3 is TGTGCCAGCAGCTTAGGACTAGCCGGGGAGCTGTTTTTT.

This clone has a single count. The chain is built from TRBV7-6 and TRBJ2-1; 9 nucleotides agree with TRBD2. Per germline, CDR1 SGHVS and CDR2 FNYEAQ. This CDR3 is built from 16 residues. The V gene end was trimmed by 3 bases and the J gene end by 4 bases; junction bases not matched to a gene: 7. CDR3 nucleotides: TGTGCCAGCAGCTTGACGGCGGGAGGGCCGTACAATGAGCAGTTCTTC. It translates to CASSLTAGGPYNEQFF.

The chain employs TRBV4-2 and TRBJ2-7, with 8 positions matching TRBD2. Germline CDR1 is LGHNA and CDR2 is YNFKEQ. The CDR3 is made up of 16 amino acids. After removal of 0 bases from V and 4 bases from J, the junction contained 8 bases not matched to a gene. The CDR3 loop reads CASSQDPAGASYEQYF. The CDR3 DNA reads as TGTGCCAGCAGCCAAGACCCAGCGGGAGCCTCGTACGAGCAGTACTTC.

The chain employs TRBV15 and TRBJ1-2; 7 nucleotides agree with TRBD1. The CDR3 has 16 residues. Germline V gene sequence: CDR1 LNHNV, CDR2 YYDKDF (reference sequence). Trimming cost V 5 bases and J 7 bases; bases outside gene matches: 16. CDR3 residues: CATSPFTGGGAGGYTF. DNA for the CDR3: TGTGCCACCAGCCCATTTACCGGAGGGGGCGCAGGTGGCTACACCTTC.

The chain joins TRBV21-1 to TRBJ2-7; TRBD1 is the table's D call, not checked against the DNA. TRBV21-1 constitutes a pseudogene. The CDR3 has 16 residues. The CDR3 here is CASSTGTGNSSYEQYF. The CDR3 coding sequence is TGTGCCAGCAGCACAGGGACAGGAAATTCCTCCTACGAGCAGTACTTC.

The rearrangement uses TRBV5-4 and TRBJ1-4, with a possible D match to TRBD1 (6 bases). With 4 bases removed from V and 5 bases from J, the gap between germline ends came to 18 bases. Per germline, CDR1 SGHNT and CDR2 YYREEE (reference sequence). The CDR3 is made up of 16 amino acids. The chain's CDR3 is CASSPGGGQRNEKLFF. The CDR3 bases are TGTGCCAGCAGCCCCGGGGGGGGGCAGCGGAATGAAAAACTGTTTTTT.